This T cell receptor (beta chain) was found in a study of blood T cell repertoires in COVID-19. As for the study in general: T cells, B-cell-depleted T cells, or PBMCs provided the cDNA or gDNA that served as material.

Authors' data handling: Estimates of nucleated cell counts were drawn from the amplification of reference gene primers. Here immunoSEQ multiplex PCR was the method, and the copy in TCRdb shows in-frame clones only, minus some. V and J calls and clone size come straight from that table; D and trimming were deduced from the DNA. Among about 440,000 clones listed, roughly 88% were seen once. Participants had their cohort set by participant-reported clinical history. Recovered participants had two consecutive negative NP/OP PCR tests, healthcare professional clearance, or symptom resolution. Germline V gene lookup returns CDR1 GTSNPN and CDR2 SVGIG (reference sequence). V was clipped by 2 bases and J by 4 bases, with 9 bases between them. This CDR3 comprises 12 residues.

Sequenced sample: PBMCs or T cells enriched from blood (not recorded which). The chain links TRBV30 to TRBJ2-7, with D maybe TRBD1 (6 bases). The source is a young man who had recovered from COVID-19. The CDR3 DNA is TGTGCCTGGAGTCGAGGGGGTTACGAGCAGTACTTC. Protein: CAWSRGGYEQYF.